Presented here are 13 T cell receptor beta chains from one specimen sequenced in a study of beta chain features in type 1 diabetes. All of the isolated RNA was reverse transcribed, so expressed TCRB transcripts were sequenced. Assay used: immunoSEQ multiplex PCR; TCRdb lists only in-frame clones, some missing. Of roughly 500,000 clones listed, over 9.5% are singletons. The sequenced sample consisted of naive CD4+ T cells from blood. The receptors derive from a woman aged 18-29 years in good health.

The rearrangement uses TRBV4-1 and TRBJ2-3; D is perhaps TRBD2 (6 bases). Trimming pared 8 bases from V and 4 bases from J, leaving 19 bases between. This CDR3 region has 15 residues. Germline values: CDR1 MGHRA, CDR2 YSYEKL. The CDR3: CASRPGVIDADTQYF. The CDR3 DNA reads TGCGCCAGCCGCCCGGGGGTCATTGACGCAGATACGCAGTATTTT.

This chain uses TRBV18 with TRBJ2-4, with D unresolved. V dropped 3 bases and J dropped 0 bases, with 6 bases sitting between them. The CDR3 loop spans 14 amino acids. In germline, CDR1 is KGHSH, CDR2 LQKENI. CDR3 DNA sequence: TGTGCCAGCTCACCTTGGCAAGCCAAAAACATTCAGTACTTC. It yields the protein CASSPWQAKNIQYF.

This clone has just a few counts. The chain uses TRBV29-1 and TRBJ1-1; possibly TRBD1 for D (6 bases). The germline V gene has CDR1 SQVTM and CDR2 ANQGSEA. The length of the CDR3 is 14 residues. V lost 4 bases, J lost 1 base, and 13 bases lay in between. The CDR3 loop is CSVGPGGWNTEAFF. CDR3 in DNA: TGCAGCGTTGGACCGGGGGGCTGGAACACTGAAGCTTTCTTT.

This clone was observed a few times. The chain employs TRBV7-3 and TRBJ2-3, with 15 bases matching TRBD2. Germline CDR1 is SGHTA and CDR2 is FQGTGA. Unmatched junction bases numbered 5, after V lost 5 bases and J lost 2 bases. CDR3 length: 17 amino acids. In DNA, the CDR3 is TGTGCCAGCAGCGAAAGGACTAGCGGGAGGGCCACAGATACGCAGTATTTT. It encodes CASSERTSGRATDTQYF.

This rearrangement joins TRBV30 to TRBJ1-2; D gene uncertain. This CDR3 comprises 14 residues. Trimming removed 2 bases at V and 4 bases at J, with 14 bases between. Looked up from germline, CDR1 is GTSNPN and CDR2 is SVGIG (reference sequence). This chain's CDR3 is CAWSLARELYGYTF. The CDR3 DNA is TGTGCCTGGAGTCTCGCAAGGGAACTCTATGGCTACACCTTC. Variable domain in full (rest from reference TRBV30 and TRBJ1-2): SQTIHQWPATLVQPVGSPLSLECTVEGTSNPNLYWYRQAAGRGLQLLFYSVGIGQISSEVPQNLSASRPQDRQFILSSKKLLLSDSGFYLCAWSLARELYGYTFGSGTRLTVV.

V is TRBV5-1 and J is TRBJ2-2, with D unresolved. V lost 1 base and J 0 bases, leaving 10 bases between the germline ends. The length of the CDR3 is 16 residues. CDR1 SGHRS and CDR2 YFSETQ come from the germline V gene. In DNA, the CDR3 is TGCGCCAGCAGCTTGTACGGGTTGGCGAACACCGGGGAGCTGTTTTTT. Amino acids: CASSLYGLANTGELFF.

This clone was detected a few times. The chain uses TRBV29-1 and TRBJ1-2, with D perhaps matching TRBD1 (6 bases). Germline CDR1 reads SQVTM; CDR2 reads ANQGSEA. The V end was cut by 6 bases, the J end by 3 bases, with 17 bases between. The CDR3 extends over 14 amino acids. Here the CDR3 reads CSVFQRTADYGYTF. The CDR3 coding sequence is TGCAGCGTGTTCCAACGGACAGCGGACTATGGCTACACCTTC.

The sample holds a few counts of this clone. The rearrangement joins TRBV30 to TRBJ2-7; D gene ambiguous. The CDR3 has 11 residues. Deletions cut 0 bases from V and 12 bases from J, with 12 bases between. Germline-derived CDR1 and CDR2 are GTSNPN and SVGIG (reference sequence). The chain's CDR3 is CAWSVSDVAYF. The CDR3 DNA follows: TGTGCCTGGAGTGTATCCGACGTCGCGTACTTC.

This clone was seen only a few times. The gene calls are TRBV28 and TRBJ2-7; perhaps TRBD1 as D (7 bases). Trimming removed 6 bases from V and 5 bases from J, with 17 bases in between. Germline CDR1 is MDHEN and CDR2 is SYDVKM. This CDR3 comprises 14 residues. The CDR3 sequence is CASRPTGRLHEQYF. For the CDR3, the DNA is TGTGCCAGCAGACCGACAGGGAGGCTGCACGAGCAGTACTTC.

The table lists this clone with a few counts. The sample has other DNA sequences that encode this CDR3 too. The chain uses TRBV10-3 and TRBJ2-5, with TRBD1 as a possible D gene (6 bases). V lost 4 bases, J lost 1 base, and 10 bases lay in between. The CDR3 is 14 amino acids. Germline loops: CDR1 ENHRY, CDR2 SYGVKD. CDR3 DNA sequence: TGTGCCATCAGTGTAGGGGGTTCCCAAGAGACCCAGTACTTC. Its translation is CAISVGGSQETQYF.

The V gene is TRBV4-3, the J gene TRBJ1-2; D is unclear. Germline values: CDR1 LGHNA, CDR2 YSLEER. The V gene lost 2 bases and the J gene lost 6 bases, with 13 bases spanning the gap. This CDR3 contains 14 residues. CDR3 in DNA: TGCGCCAGCAGCCAATACACACAGTTAGATGGCTACACCTTC. Its protein is CASSQYTQLDGYTF.

The V gene is TRBV5-4, the J gene TRBJ2-2; 10 nucleotides match TRBD2. CDR1 is SGHNT and CDR2 is YYREEE in the germline V gene (reference sequence). The length of the CDR3 is 18 residues. The J segment lost 3 bases and the V segment lost 0 bases, leaving 8 bases of the junction unmatched. CDR3 amino acids: CASSLGILAGTYTGELFF. The DNA of the CDR3 is TGTGCCAGCAGCTTGGGGATACTAGCGGGGACGTACACCGGGGAGCTGTTTTTT.

The V call is TRBV4-3, the J call TRBJ2-6, with D uncertain. Trimming left V 3 bases short and J 0 bases short, with 9 bases between. This CDR3 has 16 residues. Germline CDR1 LGHNA, CDR2 YSLEER. In DNA form, the CDR3 reads TGCGCCAGCAGCCACCGCAGCCTCTCTGGGGCCAACGTCCTGACTTTC. This encodes CASSHRSLSGANVLTF.